One sample yielded the 30 T cell receptor beta chains listed below, sequenced in a study of shared clonotypes between healthy human individuals. CD45RO-negative cells were positively selected for CCR7, leaving out terminally differentiated effector memory CD45RA+ cells. Generated by immunoSEQ multiplex PCR, the TCRdb table keeps only in-frame clones and is missing some. This repertoire shows a few million clones, roughly 95% found once; its top ten account for roughly 1.7%. Sequenced sample: naive CD8+ T cells from PBMCs. The receptors come from a man between 18 and 35 years old in good health. Some clones in this sample may be carry-over from other donors' samples.

The V gene is TRBV27, the J gene TRBJ1-6; no clear D gene. The germline V gene has CDR1 MNHEY and CDR2 SMNVEV (reference sequence). The CDR3 is 13 residues long. V gave up 3 bases and J gave up 8 bases, with 8 bases separating them. The CDR3 protein is CASSFGVDSPLHF. The CDR3 nucleotides are TGTGCCAGCAGTTTCGGGGTCGATTCACCCCTCCACTTT.

The chain links TRBV9 to TRBJ2-1; D is perhaps TRBD2 (5 bases). Germline CDR1 SGDLS, CDR2 YYNGEE. The V and J ends lost 3 bases and 3 bases respectively, with 13 bases between them. This CDR3 contains 15 residues. The CDR3 DNA follows: TGTGCCAGCAGCGCTGAGGGCGGAGACTACAATGAGCAGTTCTTC. It is translated as CASSAEGGDYNEQFF.

CDR3 bases: TGTGCCAGCAGCGAGGCGACTCTCTATGGCTACACCTTC. Translating gives CASSEATLYGYTF. V and J are TRBV7-9 and TRBJ1-2; D is unclear. Germline V CDR1 and CDR2: SEHNR, FQNEAQ (reference sequence). The CDR3 loop spans 13 amino acids. The V end was cut by 5 bases, the J end by 4 bases, with 11 bases between. The full variable domain, completed using reference TRBV7-9 and TRBJ1-2, is DTGVSQNPRHKITKRGQNVTFRCDPISEHNRLYWYRQTLGQGPEFLTYFQNEAQLEKSRLLSDRFSAERPKGSFSTLEIQRTEQGDSAMYLCASSEATLYGYTFGSGTRLTVV.

CDR3 in DNA: TGTGCCAGCGGATTTGGCAGGGGGCATCGAAGCTATGGCTACACCTTC. Protein sequence: CASGFGRGHRSYGYTF. The chain has TRBV5-6 and TRBJ1-2, with 8 bases that match TRBD1. J was trimmed by 4 bases and V by 7 bases; bases with no gene match: 15. The CDR3 consists of 16 residues. The germline CDR1 and CDR2 sequences are SGHDT and YYEEEE.

J is TRBJ2-1 and V is TRBV7-9; 7 nucleotides align to TRBD2. V was clipped by 2 bases and J by 8 bases; unmatched bases: 12. The CDR3 is 16 residues long. The germline gives CDR1 SEHNR, CDR2 FQNEAQ (reference sequence). CDR3 in DNA: TGTGCCAGCAGCTTAATTGGGCTAGCGGAGATGTATGAGCAGTTCTTC. Translating gives CASSLIGLAEMYEQFF.

The CDR3 coding sequence is TGCGCCAGCAGCTTTGGGACGAGGAACGAGCAGTACTTC. Translation gives CASSFGTRNEQYF. This chain connects TRBV5-1 to TRBJ2-7; D is tentatively TRBD1 or TRBD2 (5 bases each). Trimming shortened V by 2 bases and J by 5 bases, and 11 bases separated the two germline ends. The germline V gene has CDR1 SGHRS and CDR2 YFSETQ. This CDR3 is built from 13 residues. Full variable domain (rest looked up from reference TRBV5-1 and TRBJ2-7): KAGVTQTPRYLIKTRGQQVTLSCSPISGHRSVSWYQQTPGQGLQFLFEYFSETQRNKGNFPGRFSGRQFSNSRSEMNVSTLELGDSALYLCASSFGTRNEQYFGPGTRLTVT.

The chain combines TRBV5-1 with TRBJ2-7, with 8 positions matching TRBD1. Per germline, CDR1 SGHRS and CDR2 YFSETQ. Trimming cost V 3 bases and J 2 bases; bases outside gene matches: 4. The CDR3 runs 14 residues. CDR3 loop: CASSWRTGPYEQYF. The CDR3 region has the DNA TGCGCCAGCAGCTGGAGGACAGGGCCCTACGAGCAGTACTTC.

A word on this clone: This CDR3 is also generated by other DNA sequences in the sample. V is TRBV7-9 and J is TRBJ2-7, with D possibly being TRBD2 (6 bases). Germline V gene lookup returns CDR1 SEHNR and CDR2 FQNEAQ (reference sequence). V shed 5 bases and J shed 2 bases, with 13 bases lying between them. The CDR3 covers 14 residues. CDR3 in DNA: TGTGCCAGCAGCCCGTCCGGGAGCGCCTACGAGCAGTACTTC. Protein product: CASSPSGSAYEQYF.

This clone was found once. V usage is TRBV4-1 and J usage is TRBJ2-1; TRBD2 matches 9 bases. In germline, CDR1 is MGHRA, CDR2 YSYEKL. The CDR3 covers 14 residues. The V and J ends lost 3 bases and 8 bases, in that order; junction bases with no gene match: 5. The CDR3 sequence: CASSQREGLDEQFF. The CDR3 nucleotides are TGCGCCAGCAGCCAGCGGGAGGGCCTCGATGAGCAGTTCTTC.

V usage is TRBV7-9 and J usage is TRBJ2-5; D not resolved. Germline CDR1 is SEHNR and CDR2 is FQNEAQ (reference sequence). V lost 0 bases and J lost 1, with 3 bases in between. CDR3 length: 13 residues. The CDR3 protein is CASSLAPQETQYF. The CDR3 DNA is TGTGCCAGCAGCTTAGCCCCCCAAGAGACCCAGTACTTC.

This chain links TRBV29-1 with TRBJ2-5; 8 bases line up with TRBD2. V trimming: 4 bases; J trimming: 1 base; junction bases outside the gene matches: 5. The CDR3 has 14 residues. Per germline, CDR1 SQVTM and CDR2 ANQGSEA. DNA for the CDR3: TGCAGCGTTGCCGGGGGGGGCAGCCAAGAGACCCAGTACTTC. Protein sequence: CSVAGGGSQETQYF. Full variable domain (missing parts from reference TRBV29-1 and TRBJ2-5): SAVISQKPSRDICQRGTSLTIQCQVDSQVTMMFWYRQQPGQSLTLIATANQGSEATYESGFVIDKFPISRPNLTFSTLTVSNMSPEDSSIYLCSVAGGGSQETQYFGPGTRLLVL.

The rearrangement uses TRBV7-9 and TRBJ1-2, with a tentative D call TRBD1 (5 bases). Per germline, CDR1 SEHNR and CDR2 FQNEAQ (reference sequence). There are 13 residues in the CDR3. V dropped 7 bases and J dropped 2 bases, with 11 bases sitting between them. DNA for the CDR3: TGTGCCAGCACGGGGCCCAAGAACTATGGCTACACCTTC. Translating it yields CASTGPKNYGYTF. Combining the CDR3 with reference TRBV7-9 and TRBJ1-2 gives the whole variable domain DTGVSQNPRHKITKRGQNVTFRCDPISEHNRLYWYRQTLGQGPEFLTYFQNEAQLEKSRLLSDRFSAERPKGSFSTLEIQRTEQGDSAMYLCASTGPKNYGYTFGSGTRLTVV.

The rearrangement joins TRBV27 to TRBJ2-7; D might be TRBD2 (5 bases). Germline values: CDR1 MNHEY, CDR2 SMNVEV (reference sequence). Trimming removed 0 bases at V and 2 bases at J, with 14 bases between. The length of the CDR3 is 16 residues. The CDR3 sequence: CASSLSPGVGPYEQYF. In DNA form, the CDR3 reads TGTGCCAGCAGTTTATCTCCCGGGGTAGGCCCCTACGAGCAGTACTTC.

V and J are TRBV25-1 and TRBJ1-6, with D unresolved. CDR1 and CDR2 (germline): MGHDK, SYGVNS. This CDR3 spans 13 amino acids. Trimming stripped 6 bases from V and 8 bases from J, with 11 bases between. CDR3 sequence: CASRLDWDSPLHF. DNA for the CDR3: TGTGCCAGCAGGCTAGATTGGGATTCACCCCTCCACTTT.

CDR3 nucleotide sequence: TGTGCCAGCAGCTACTCCGGGACTTTCCCTTTTGAAGATACGCAGTATTTT. Residues: CASSYSGTFPFEDTQYF. The genes are TRBV7-2 and TRBJ2-3; TRBD2 is a possible D gene (6 bases). V was clipped by 4 bases and J by 5 bases, with 22 bases between them. The CDR3 is made up of 17 amino acids. CDR1 and CDR2 from the germline V gene are SGHTA and FQGNSA.

The chain links TRBV7-9 to TRBJ1-2; D call uncertain. The V end lost 1 base, the J end lost 7 bases, and 4 bases lay between the germline ends. This CDR3 region has 11 residues. In germline, CDR1 is SEHNR, CDR2 FQNEAQ (reference sequence). The CDR3 DNA follows: TGTGCCAGCAGCTTAGTTGCTGGCTACACCTTC. It translates to CASSLVAGYTF.

The chain carries TRBV7-9 and TRBJ2-2; D tentatively fits TRBD1 or TRBD2 (5 bases each). The CDR3 extends over 16 amino acids. V dropped 4 bases and J dropped 0 bases, with 12 bases sitting between them. The V gene's germline CDR1 is SEHNR and CDR2 FQNEAQ (reference sequence). The chain's CDR3 is CASSSPGPSNTGELFF. The CDR3 region has the DNA TGTGCCAGCAGCTCCCCGGGACCATCGAACACCGGGGAGCTGTTTTTT.

Details on this clone: This CDR3 is also generated by other DNA sequences in the sample. This sequence joins TRBV27 and TRBJ1-2; perhaps TRBD1 as D (5 bases). The germline gives CDR1 MNHEY, CDR2 SMNVEV (reference sequence). The CDR3 has 14 residues. The V end was cut by 2 bases, the J end by 2 bases, with 9 bases between. CDR3: CASSLVGTNYGYTF. For the CDR3, the DNA is TGTGCCAGCAGTTTAGTGGGGACCAACTATGGCTACACCTTC.

This clone was counted a single time. The rearrangement uses TRBV30 and TRBJ2-3; D may correspond to TRBD1 or TRBD2 (5 bases each). Looked up from germline, CDR1 is GTSNPN and CDR2 is SVGIG (reference sequence). The CDR3 is 14 residues long. The V gene lost 0 bases and the J gene lost 3 bases, with 10 bases spanning the gap. The CDR3 sequence is CAWSVGWGTDTQYF. The CDR3 DNA is TGTGCCTGGAGTGTAGGGTGGGGGACAGATACGCAGTATTTT.

The V and J genes are TRBV5-1 and TRBJ1-1, with 8 bases identical to TRBD1. This CDR3 is built from 15 residues. Germline V gives CDR1 SGHRS, CDR2 YFSETQ. The J segment lost 7 bases and the V segment lost 3 bases, leaving 11 bases of the junction unmatched. CDR3 nucleotides: TGCGCCAGCAGCTCCGATAAACAGGGGGGTGTTGAAGCTTTCTTT. Its protein is CASSSDKQGGVEAFF.

The chain has TRBV9 and TRBJ2-5; TRBD1 matches 7 bases. The end of the DNA aligns better with TRBJ2-7, so the J call may be wrong. This CDR3 spans 14 amino acids. CDR1 and CDR2 (germline): SGDLS, YYNGEE. The CDR3 region is CASSGGQAPYEQYF. CDR3 coding DNA: TGTGCCAGCAGCGGCGGACAGGCCCCCTACGAGCAGTACTTC.

The gene calls are TRBV15 and TRBJ2-2; D gene uncertain. Germline assignment: CDR1 LNHNV and CDR2 YYDKDF (reference sequence). This CDR3 comprises 16 residues. Between the trimmed V and J ends, which lost 0 bases and 0 bases, there was a span of 8 bases. The CDR3 reads CATSRDGRTNTGELFF. The CDR3 region has the DNA TGTGCCACCAGCAGAGATGGCAGAACGAACACCGGGGAGCTGTTTTTT.

The rearrangement links TRBV10-1 to TRBJ2-7; 9 nucleotides align to TRBD2. Germline values: CDR1 WNHNN, CDR2 SYGVQD (reference sequence). The CDR3 is made up of 15 amino acids. J lost 5 bases, V lost 2 bases, and 7 bases had no gene match. Here the CDR3 DNA reads TGCGCCAGCAGTGAGAATAGCGGGAGCCTCAACGAGCAGTACTTC. Translation gives CASSENSGSLNEQYF.

This clone appeared a single time. The V call is TRBV28, the J call TRBJ2-2; 10 bases agree with TRBD2. The CDR3 is 16 residues long. V gave up 3 bases and J gave up 4 bases; unmatched junction bases: 5. Germline CDR1 MDHEN, CDR2 SYDVKM. CDR3 protein: CASSFGLAGVTGELFF. The CDR3 region has the DNA TGTGCCAGCAGTTTTGGCCTAGCGGGAGTCACCGGGGAGCTGTTTTTT.

V and J are TRBV29-1 and TRBJ2-7; 11 bases fit TRBD2. V lost 1 base to trimming and J lost 3 bases; unmatched junction nucleotides: 8. This CDR3 is built from 16 residues. Looked up from germline, CDR1 is SQVTM and CDR2 is ANQGSEA. The CDR3 region is CSVEVAGGPSSYEQYF. The CDR3 DNA sequence: TGCAGCGTTGAAGTAGCGGGAGGGCCAAGTAGCTACGAGCAGTACTTC.

A note on this clone: At the DNA level, this CDR3 is encoded by other sequences in the same sample as well. The chain recombines TRBV28 with TRBJ2-7, with TRBD1 matching over 9 bases. The V gene end was trimmed by 5 bases and the J gene end by 4 bases; junction bases not matched to a gene: 3. The germline V gene has CDR1 MDHEN and CDR2 SYDVKM. This CDR3 region has 13 residues. The CDR3 DNA reads TGTGCCAGCAGTCCAGGACAGGGGTACGAGCAGTACTTC. It yields the protein CASSPGQGYEQYF. The full variable domain, its missing parts supplied by reference TRBV28 and TRBJ2-7, is DVKVTQSSRYLVKRTGEKVFLECVQDMDHENMFWYRQDPGLGLRLIYFSYDVKMKEKGDIPEGYSVSREKKERFSLILESASTNQTSMYLCASSPGQGYEQYFGPGTRLTVT.

The V call is TRBV27, the J call TRBJ2-3; 7 positions match TRBD1. Germline V lookup: CDR1 MNHEY, CDR2 SMNVEV (reference sequence). This CDR3 is 14 amino acids long. After removal of 6 bases from V and 7 bases from J, the junction contained 10 bases not matched to a gene. CDR3 DNA: TGTGCCAGCAGCTTCCGGGACAGAGCCCATACGCAGTATTTT. Its translation is CASSFRDRAHTQYF.

J is TRBJ2-5 and V is TRBV15, with D tentatively TRBD1 (6 bases). The CDR3 runs to 16 residues. Germline loops: CDR1 LNHNV, CDR2 YYDKDF (reference sequence). The ends were cut back, 1 base at V and 1 base at J, with 13 bases in the middle. CDR3: CATSRVRDTPQETQYF. The CDR3 DNA follows: TGTGCCACCAGCAGAGTCCGGGACACACCCCAAGAGACCCAGTACTTC. Full variable domain (rest looked up from reference TRBV15 and TRBJ2-5): DAMVIQNPRYQVTQFGKPVTLSCSQTLNHNVMYWYQQKSSQAPKLLFHYYDKDFNNEADTPDNFQSRRPNTSFCFLDIRSPGLGDTAMYLCATSRVRDTPQETQYFGPGTRLLVL.

The genes are TRBV4-1 and TRBJ1-2; D not certain. The ends were cut back, 3 bases at V and 1 base at J, with 15 bases in the middle. The CDR3 has 16 amino acids. CDR1 and CDR2 from the germline V gene are MGHRA and YSYEKL. CDR3 loop: CASSHIGFQINYGYTF. CDR3 coding DNA: TGCGCCAGCAGCCATATAGGGTTTCAAATTAACTATGGCTACACCTTC.

V usage is TRBV27 and J usage is TRBJ2-3; D remains ambiguous. The CDR3 is 16 residues long. Germline CDR1 MNHEY, CDR2 SMNVEV (reference sequence). V lost 5 bases and J 2 bases, leaving 17 bases between the germline ends. The chain's CDR3 is CASSPAVGDFTDTQYF. The CDR3 coding sequence is TGTGCCAGCAGTCCCGCTGTTGGTGACTTCACAGATACGCAGTATTTT.